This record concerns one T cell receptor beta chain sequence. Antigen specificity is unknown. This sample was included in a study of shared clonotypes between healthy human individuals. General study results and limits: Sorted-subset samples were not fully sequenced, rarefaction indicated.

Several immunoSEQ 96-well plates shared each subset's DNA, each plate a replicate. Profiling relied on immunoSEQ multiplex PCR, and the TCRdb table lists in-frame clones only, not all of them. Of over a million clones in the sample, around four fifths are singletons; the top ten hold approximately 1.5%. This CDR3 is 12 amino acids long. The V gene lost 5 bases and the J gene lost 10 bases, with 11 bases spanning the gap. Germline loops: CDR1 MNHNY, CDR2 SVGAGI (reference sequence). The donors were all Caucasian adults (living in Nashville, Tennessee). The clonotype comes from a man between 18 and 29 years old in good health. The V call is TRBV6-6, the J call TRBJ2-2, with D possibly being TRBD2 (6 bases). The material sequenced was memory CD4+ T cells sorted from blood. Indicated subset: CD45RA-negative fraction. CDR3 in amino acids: CASSPSGVELFF. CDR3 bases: TGTGCCAGCAGTCCCTCGGGAGTGGAGCTGTTTTTT.